This T cell receptor beta chain appears in the sequencing data of a study of T cells in localized non-small cell lung cancer. Study observations and caveats: Heterogeneity remains possible because sequencing was limited to only one tumor region. Uninvolved adjacent lung showed higher T cell clonality than tumor. With higher T cell density in blood came longer overall survival. Adjacent lung held a median 57 of the top 100 tumor clones.

The CDR3 runs to 16 residues. V was cut by 5 bases and J by 2 bases, with 13 bases left in between. Germline V gene data show CDR1 as SGHAT and CDR2 as FQNNGV. As regards this clone: Its antigen is unknown.

Profiling relied on immunoSEQ multiplex PCR, and the TCRdb table lists in-frame clones only, not all of them. Of roughly 11,000 clones listed, 85% are singletons. The rearrangement joins TRBV11-2 to TRBJ1-6; D is possibly TRBD1 (6 bases). This TCR derives from a male donor aged 60 or over with stage I lung adenocarcinoma. The source was peripheral blood, collected before any cancer treatment. CDR3 loop: CASSPGQSPYNSPLHF. Written as DNA, the CDR3 is TGTGCCAGCAGCCCCGGACAGAGTCCCTATAATTCACCCCTCCACTTT.